The 10 T cell receptor beta chains below come from one sample, sequenced in a study of T cells after yellow fever vaccination. MiXCR, applied by TCRdb to the 5' RACE reads, yields one record per CDR3 protein. The data show 130,000 or so distinct CDR3 sequences, nearly 15% seen once. The source was CD8+ T cells sorted from PBMCs, collected 5 days after the yellow fever booster vaccination. The source of these receptors is a young man who received the YFV17D yellow fever vaccine.

The chain carries TRBV7-9 and TRBJ2-7; no definite D call. The germline V and J ends were trimmed by 5 bases and 4 bases, with 6 bases remaining between them. CDR1 is SEHNR, CDR2 FQNEAQ, per germline (reference sequence). The CDR3 is 11 amino acids. The CDR3 region is CASSNLYEQYF. For the CDR3, the DNA is TGTGCCAGCAGCAACCTGTACGAGCAGTACTTC. Based on the CDR3 plus reference TRBV7-9 and TRBJ2-7, the full variable domain is DTGVSQNPRHKITKRGQNVTFRCDPISEHNRLYWYRQTLGQGPEFLTYFQNEAQLEKSRLLSDRFSAERPKGSFSTLEIQRTEQGDSAMYLCASSNLYEQYFGPGTRLTVT.

This clonotype was detected a few times. This rearrangement joins TRBV29-1 to TRBJ2-3; 7 bases fit TRBD2. From germline, CDR1 is SQVTM and CDR2 ANQGSEA. The CDR3 runs 15 residues. Germline trimming cut 3 bases from V and 0 bases from J; bases unmatched to any gene: 6. CDR3 sequence: CSVDGAGLSTDTQYF. The CDR3 coding sequence is TGCAGCGTTGACGGAGCGGGGCTCAGCACAGATACGCAGTATTTT.

This clonotype has a handful of counts. This rearrangement joins TRBV6-1 to TRBJ2-7; the D gene is possibly TRBD2 (6 bases). V was cut by 10 bases and J by 2 bases, with 21 bases left in between. This CDR3 is built from 15 residues. Germline-derived CDR1 and CDR2 are MNHNS and SASEGT. The DNA for the CDR3 is TGTGCCACCCAGGCGGGGTTTCAGCCGACCTACGAGCAGTACGTC. Encoded protein: CATQAGFQPTYEQYV.

This sequence joins TRBV4-1 and TRBJ2-7; D is undetermined. The CDR3 is 15 residues long. Germline CDR1 is MGHRA and CDR2 is YSYEKL. Trimming pared 4 bases from V and 3 bases from J, leaving 16 bases between. The CDR3 DNA reads TGCGCCAGCAGCCCCCACGTAGGTCTCGGCTACGAGCAGTACTTC. Protein sequence: CASSPHVGLGYEQYF.

The J gene is TRBJ1-2, the V gene TRBV9; D remains ambiguous. Per germline, CDR1 SGDLS and CDR2 YYNGEE. The CDR3 consists of 13 residues. The V end was cut by 3 bases, the J end by 2 bases, with 8 bases between. This CDR3 is CASSGSTNYGYTF. DNA of the CDR3: TGTGCCAGCAGCGGATCTACAAACTATGGCTACACCTTC.

This sequence joins TRBV6-6 and TRBJ1-1; no clear D gene. The CDR3 has 11 amino acids. Germline CDR1 and CDR2: MNHNY and SVGAGI (reference sequence). With 2 bases removed from V and 7 bases from J, the gap between germline ends came to 5 bases. CDR3 loop: CASSYTNEAFF. The CDR3 DNA sequence: TGTGCCAGCAGTTACACTAATGAAGCTTTCTTT.

In nucleotides, the CDR3 is TGTGCCAGCAGTGAATTCACAGGACCGCAAATGGGTTATGGCTACACCTTC. Protein: CASSEFTGPQMGYGYTF. This chain connects TRBV25-1 to TRBJ1-2; a weak D match, TRBD1 (5 bases). The V and J ends lost 1 base and 5 bases respectively, with 20 bases between them. The CDR3 is made up of 17 amino acids. In germline, CDR1 is MGHDK, CDR2 SYGVNS.

This clonotype showed up many times. The genes are TRBV6-1 and TRBJ2-1; the match to TRBD2 covers 13 bases. The CDR3 totals 15 residues. The germline gives CDR1 MNHNS, CDR2 SASEGT. The trim removed 6 bases at V and 6 bases at J, leaving 5 bases unmatched. CDR3 region: CASSPTSGGANEQFF. The CDR3, as DNA: TGTGCCAGCAGCCCTACTAGCGGGGGGGCCAATGAGCAGTTCTTC.

In its sample, this clonotype was seen a few times. This rearrangement joins TRBV6-2 or TRBV6-3 to TRBJ2-5, with TRBD2 identical over 10 bases. This CDR3 comprises 16 residues. V shed 6 bases and J 2 bases; nucleotides not matched to a gene: 9. Germline-derived CDR1 and CDR2 are MNHEY and SVGEGT. CDR3 protein: CASSLAGGSFQETQYF. As DNA, the CDR3 is TGTGCCAGCAGCTTAGCGGGGGGAAGTTTTCAAGAGACCCAGTACTTC.

The V gene is TRBV28, the J gene TRBJ1-5, with D tentatively TRBD1 (5 bases). Trimming shortened V by 7 bases and J by 7 bases, and 14 bases separated the two germline ends. From germline, CDR1 is MDHEN and CDR2 SYDVKM. This CDR3 is built from 13 residues. The CDR3 sequence is CASTQRGNQPQHF. The CDR3 DNA follows: TGTGCCAGCACCCAGCGGGGGAACCAGCCCCAGCATTTT. The full variable domain, rest sourced from reference TRBV28 and TRBJ1-5, is DVKVTQSSRYLVKRTGEKVFLECVQDMDHENMFWYRQDPGLGLRLIYFSYDVKMKEKGDIPEGYSVSREKKERFSLILESASTNQTSMYLCASTQRGNQPQHFGDGTRLSIL.